This is a list of T cell receptor beta chains from one sample in a study of blood T cell repertoires in COVID-19. Generated by immunoSEQ multiplex PCR, the TCRdb table keeps only in-frame clones and is missing some. The table lists just over 300,000 clones, 85% to 90% of them singletons. Source material: PBMCs or T cells enriched from blood (not recorded which). The receptor set was obtained from a man aged 25 to 40 who had recovered from COVID-19. The conserved cysteine and the conserved F or W are not part of the CDR3 here. Fields, in order: J gene, V gene, CDR3 protein.

>TRBJ2-7|TRBV7-2
ASSSTTGTEMWAYEQY
>TRBJ1-2|TRBV5-1
ASSAETGADGYT
>TRBJ1-2|TRBV7-9
ASSLFSLYGYT
>TRBJ1-6|TRBV9
ASSVGRQGNSPLH
>TRBJ1-4|TRBV18
ASSPVGQALF
>TRBJ1-6|TRBV7-9
ASNDSGGYNSPLH
>TRBJ1-3|TRBV4-1
ASSQVARAEGNTIY
>TRBJ1-4|TRBV19
ASSERQGVVEKLF
>TRBJ1-2|TRBV28
ASSPPYSYGYT
>TRBJ2-7|TRBV5-5
ASSLSAGMEQY
>TRBJ2-7|TRBV27
ASSLSIGPREQY
>TRBJ1-1|TRBV18
ASSPPGNRGIAEAF
>TRBJ2-1|TRBV27
ASSLHVSGDNEQF
>TRBJ2-7|TRBV5-4
ASSPGLAGTTYEQY
>TRBJ1-1|TRBV7-9
ASSLSLFSAGGLNTEAF
>TRBJ1-1|TRBV30
AWMAGLNTEAF
>TRBJ1-2|TRBV2
ASGPNGYT
>TRBJ2-1|TRBV9
ASSGTVNGGEQF
>TRBJ1-4|TRBV19
ASRRQGASEKLF
>TRBJ1-5|TRBV18
ASSSSGPEPQH
>TRBJ2-7|TRBV2
ASSSSGGSYEQY
>TRBJ2-1|TRBV7-9
ASSAGYNEQF
>TRBJ1-2|TRBV30
AWSTGSYGYT
>TRBJ1-6|TRBV4-1
ASSQGGSMVH
>TRBJ2-5|TRBV30
ACTGTAKGTQY
>TRBJ2-2|TRBV7-8
ASSQQGIATGELF
>TRBJ2-7|TRBV11-3
ASSFAAGVSYEQY
>TRBJ2-4|TRBV15
ATSKADLAAAGQY
>TRBJ2-7|TRBV4-1
ASSQVQDSYEQY
>TRBJ1-3|TRBV6-6
ASSFGQGPSGNTIY
>TRBJ2-2|TRBV5-1
ASSSSRDRAGELF
>TRBJ2-1|TRBV4-1
ASSLGGALAGVNEQF
>TRBJ2-7|TRBV18
ASSPPSAGSYEQY
>TRBJ2-5|TRBV4-2
ASSQRTSGDQETQY
>TRBJ1-2|TRBV6-4
ASSPGTGYGYT
>TRBJ1-2|TRBV7-9
ASSLLLPGQAYGYT
>TRBJ2-4|TRBV30
AWGTGTNIQY
>TRBJ2-1|TRBV4-1
ASSHPLAGDSYNEQF
>TRBJ2-1|TRBV9
ASSGEISYNEQF
>TRBJ2-5|TRBV19
ASSNPPTGHQETQY
>TRBJ1-1|TRBV11-2
ASRYSNTEAF
>TRBJ1-1|TRBV6-5
ASEDRGRRNTEAF
>TRBJ2-3|TRBV18
ASSPGTGGRTDTQY
>TRBJ2-4|TRBV7-9
ASSPPRGIENIQY
>TRBJ2-7|TRBV30
AWSPGSGEQY
>TRBJ1-1|TRBV5-1
ASSLARSAGTEAF
>TRBJ2-7|TRBV11-2
ASSLGGQYEQY
>TRBJ2-7|TRBV7-6
ASSQYRGLSYEQY
>TRBJ1-6|TRBV5-4
ASSFGTGGAWGSPLH
>TRBJ1-1|TRBV9
ASSPSGQKMNTEAF
>TRBJ2-7|TRBV5-4
ASSSRTRDYEQY
>TRBJ1-1|TRBV6-5
ASSKLTGGGEAF
>TRBJ1-1|TRBV18
ASSPGQGAMNTEAF
>TRBJ2-7|TRBV19
ASSVGQGSYEQY